The 29 T cell receptor beta chains given below trace back to one sample, sequenced in a study of cytomegalovirus exposure and HLA in healthy donors. 60 Vbeta and 13 Jbeta primers were used in PCR. Produced via immunoSEQ multiplex PCR; TCRdb's table is partial and in-frame only. The data contain approximately 100,000 clones, around three quarters of them singletons. The sequencing sample was made of PBMCs. Receptors were obtained from a man aged 35-49 years in good health and CMV-seronegative.

V usage is TRBV6-5 and J usage is TRBJ2-3; TRBD2 is a possible D gene (7 bases). From germline, CDR1 is MNHEY and CDR2 SVGAGI. Trimming removed 6 bases at V and 5 bases at J, with 15 bases between. This CDR3 is 14 amino acids long. The CDR3 is CASRVGGAGDTQYF. The CDR3 DNA reads TGTGCCAGCAGGGTTGGGGGGGCAGGAGATACGCAGTATTTT.

The chain uses TRBV6-5 and TRBJ2-7, with D tentatively TRBD1 (6 bases). V was shortened by 6 bases and J by 0 bases, with 12 bases between the two germline ends. Germline V gene data show CDR1 as MNHEY and CDR2 as SVGAGI. This CDR3 has 14 amino acids. The CDR3: CASSPRQASYEQYF. DNA of the CDR3: TGTGCCAGCAGCCCCAGACAGGCCTCCTACGAGCAGTACTTC.

This sequence joins TRBV19 and TRBJ2-1; the match to TRBD2 covers 9 bases. The germline gives CDR1 LNHDA, CDR2 SQIVND (reference sequence). The CDR3 is made up of 16 amino acids. V shed 4 bases, J shed 8 bases, and the junction held 12 bases outside the gene matches. In DNA, the CDR3 is TGTGCCAGTAGTAGGGCTAGCGGGGTTCTGTGGGATGAGCAGTTCTTC. It encodes CASSRASGVLWDEQFF.

This clone appeared once. The chain joins TRBV5-8 to TRBJ2-4; the match to TRBD1 covers 9 bases. CDR1 SGHTS and CDR2 YDEGEE come from the germline V gene. There are 17 residues in the CDR3. V trimming: 4 bases; J trimming: 0 bases; junction bases outside the gene matches: 8. CDR3 nucleotide sequence: TGTGCCAGCAGCACGGGACAGGGAGTGATAGCCAAAAACATTCAGTACTTC. Translating it yields CASSTGQGVIAKNIQYF.

The rearrangement uses TRBV2 and TRBJ2-1, with TRBD2 matching 15 bases. CDR3 size: 17 residues. Germline V gene data show CDR1 as SNHLY and CDR2 as FYNNEI. The J segment lost 3 bases and the V segment lost 5 bases, leaving 5 bases of the junction unmatched. The CDR3 reads CASSPLGLAGGYNEQFF. The DNA for the CDR3 is TGTGCCAGCAGTCCCTTGGGACTAGCGGGGGGCTACAATGAGCAGTTCTTC.

V is TRBV10-3 and J is TRBJ2-6, with D perhaps TRBD1 (5 bases). This CDR3 is 16 amino acids long. CDR1 is ENHRY, CDR2 SYGVKD, per germline. V was shortened by 4 bases and J by 0 bases, with 10 bases between the two germline ends. The CDR3 bases are TGTGCCATCAGTGGATCACAGGACTCTGGGGCCAACGTCCTGACTTTC. This sequence encodes CAISGSQDSGANVLTF.

This chain uses TRBV4-2 with TRBJ1-6; a possible D gene is TRBD1 (5 bases). This CDR3 region has 13 residues. Trimming removed 6 bases from V and 8 bases from J, with 11 bases in between. CDR1 and CDR2 (germline): LGHNA, YNFKEQ. The CDR3 protein is CASRGRGDSPLHF. CDR3 nucleotide sequence: TGTGCCAGCAGGGGGCGGGGAGATTCACCCCTCCACTTT.

This sequence joins TRBV5-1 and TRBJ2-6, with D tentatively TRBD1 (6 bases). There are 16 residues in the CDR3. Germline V gene sequence: CDR1 SGHRS, CDR2 YFSETQ. V shed 4 bases and J shed 0 bases, with 11 bases lying between them. The CDR3 nucleotides are TGCGCCAGCAGCAGGGACACAAACTCTGGGGCCAACGTCCTGACTTTC. Its protein product is CASSRDTNSGANVLTF.

In DNA form, the CDR3 reads TGCGCCAGCAGCGCACAGGGGGGAAACATGAACACTGAAGCTTTCTTT. This translates into CASSAQGGNMNTEAFF. The gene calls are TRBV5-1 and TRBJ1-1; the match to TRBD1 covers 8 bases. The CDR3 runs 16 residues. Germline trimming cut 4 bases from V and 0 bases from J; bases unmatched to any gene: 8. Germline V gene data show CDR1 as SGHRS and CDR2 as YFSETQ.

This clone has only one observation. The rearrangement uses TRBV2 and TRBJ1-5; no definite D call. Germline V gives CDR1 SNHLY, CDR2 FYNNEI. V dropped 6 bases and J dropped 0 bases, with 9 bases sitting between them. This CDR3 has 14 residues. The CDR3 sequence: CASRAATSNQPQHF. CDR3 DNA: TGTGCCAGCAGAGCTGCCACTAGCAATCAGCCCCAGCATTTT. Complete variable domain (other parts from reference TRBV2 and TRBJ1-5): EPEVTQTPSHQVTQMGQEVILRCVPISNHLYFYWYRQILGQKVEFLVSFYNNEISEKSEIFDDQFSVERPDGSNFTLKIRSTKLEDSAMYFCASRAATSNQPQHFGDGTRLSIL.

The chain couples TRBV18 to TRBJ2-7; D remains unclear. Between the trimmed V and J ends, which lost 2 bases and 3 bases, there was a span of 8 bases. Germline loops: CDR1 KGHSH, CDR2 LQKENI. The CDR3 loop spans 13 amino acids. CDR3 loop: CASSPEADYEQYF. The CDR3, as DNA: TGTGCCAGCTCACCAGAGGCAGACTACGAGCAGTACTTC.

The V gene is TRBV4-3, the J gene TRBJ2-7; possible D gene TRBD2, 5 bases. Trimming shortened V by 0 bases and J by 6 bases, and 12 bases separated the two germline ends. This CDR3 spans 14 amino acids. The germline CDR1 and CDR2 sequences are LGHNA and YSLEER. In DNA, the CDR3 is TGCGCCAGCAGCCAAGATTTGGGGAGCGGCGAGCAGTACGTC. It codes for CASSQDLGSGEQYV.

The V and J genes are TRBV6-6 and TRBJ2-5, with TRBD1 as a possible D gene (6 bases). Germline CDR1 and CDR2: MNHNY and SVGAGI (reference sequence). This CDR3 is 14 amino acids long. Trimming cost V 5 bases and J 6 bases, with 16 bases left between them. The CDR3 nucleotides are TGTGCCAGCAGTCCGACAGGTCGACTTAAGACCCAGTACTTC. Its translation is CASSPTGRLKTQYF.

V gene TRBV5-8 combines with J gene TRBJ1-2; the D is unclear. The CDR3 length is 15 residues. The V end lost 3 bases, the J end lost 4 bases, and 16 bases lay between the germline ends. Germline V lookup: CDR1 SGHTS, CDR2 YDEGEE. The CDR3 sequence: CASSSPWRESYGYTF. The CDR3 nucleotides are TGTGCCAGCAGCTCACCATGGCGGGAGAGCTATGGCTACACCTTC. The full variable domain, with the rest looked up from reference TRBV5-8 and TRBJ1-2, is EAGVTQSPTHLIKTRGQQATLRCSPISGHTSVYWYQQALGLGLQFLLWYDEGEERNRGNFPPRFSGRQFPNYSSELNVNALELEDSALYLCASSSPWRESYGYTFGSGTRLTVV.

The V gene is TRBV9, the J gene TRBJ2-1; TRBD1 agrees at 12 bases. CDR1 and CDR2 from the germline V gene are SGDLS and YYNGEE. The CDR3 contains 15 residues. J gave up 10 bases and V 4 bases, and 9 bases lay outside the gene matches. The CDR3 nucleotides are TGTGCCAGCAGCCGGGGACAGGGGGCCCCGGGGGAGCAGTTCTTC. It codes for CASSRGQGAPGEQFF.

The V and J genes are TRBV10-1 and TRBJ2-7; 9 bases agree with TRBD1. V lost 2 bases, J lost 1 base, and 3 bases stayed unmatched. Germline CDR1 WNHNN, CDR2 SYGVQD (reference sequence). The CDR3 spans 15 residues. CDR3 in DNA: TGCGCCAGCAGTGAGGGACAGGGGATATCCTACGAGCAGTACTTC. This translates into CASSEGQGISYEQYF.

The CDR3 nucleotides read TGTGCCAGCAGTTTAGACAGGGCTTATTCACCCCTCCACTTT. It codes for CASSLDRAYSPLHF. The chain carries TRBV6-6 and TRBJ1-6; 7 nucleotides align to TRBD1. The trim removed 4 bases at V and 8 bases at J, leaving 5 bases unmatched. The CDR3 totals 14 residues. Germline V lookup: CDR1 MNHNY, CDR2 SVGAGI (reference sequence).

This clone was counted a single time. J is TRBJ2-3 and V is TRBV5-1; D is possibly TRBD1 (6 bases). Germline CDR1 SGHRS, CDR2 YFSETQ. This CDR3 spans 13 amino acids. Trimming pared 4 bases from V and 7 bases from J, leaving 13 bases between. The CDR3 bases are TGCGCCAGCAGCGAACCAGGGGCTAATACGCAGTATTTT. Its translation is CASSEPGANTQYF. Variable domain in full (rest from reference TRBV5-1 and TRBJ2-3): KAGVTQTPRYLIKTRGQQVTLSCSPISGHRSVSWYQQTPGQGLQFLFEYFSETQRNKGNFPGRFSGRQFSNSRSEMNVSTLELGDSALYLCASSEPGANTQYFGPGTRLTVL.

V gene TRBV18 combines with J gene TRBJ2-1, with TRBD1 matching over 9 bases. With 3 bases clipped from V and 4 bases from J, the junction kept 16 bases outside the gene matches. CDR3 length: 19 residues. Germline V lookup: CDR1 KGHSH, CDR2 LQKENI. DNA of the CDR3: TGTGCCAGCTCACCGTCATCCGGTGCGGGACAGGGATTGTACAATGAGCAGTTCTTC. It yields the protein CASSPSSGAGQGLYNEQFF.

This clone was found a few times. J is TRBJ1-2 and V is TRBV5-4, with D hard to call. Germline V gene lookup returns CDR1 SGHNT and CDR2 YYREEE (reference sequence). Trimming took off 1 base at V and 0 bases at J, with 4 bases between the two ends. This CDR3 spans 13 amino acids. The CDR3 nucleotides read TGTGCCAGCAGCTTGACAGCTAACTATGGCTACACCTTC. Amino acid sequence: CASSLTANYGYTF.

V and J are TRBV18 and TRBJ1-4; maybe TRBD1 (5 bases). The CDR3 is 14 residues long. From germline, CDR1 is KGHSH and CDR2 LQKENI. V was pared by 1 base and J by 7 bases, with 10 bases between. Written as DNA, the CDR3 is TGTGCCAGCTCACCACGGGGCGCCTCTGAAAAACTGTTTTTT. This translates into CASSPRGASEKLFF.

In its sample, this clone was seen once. This CDR3 is CASRPEQGGYGYTF. The CDR3, as DNA: TGTGCCAGCAGGCCGGAGCAGGGAGGCTATGGCTACACCTTC. The V and J genes are TRBV4-2 and TRBJ1-2, with D tentatively TRBD1 (5 bases). The CDR3 runs 14 residues. Germline CDR1 LGHNA, CDR2 YNFKEQ. With 6 bases removed from V and 4 bases from J, the gap between germline ends came to 15 bases.

This chain connects TRBV9 to TRBJ1-1; D is perhaps TRBD1 (6 bases). The CDR3 has 13 residues. Trimming pared 1 base from V and 5 bases from J, leaving 9 bases between. From germline, CDR1 is SGDLS and CDR2 YYNGEE. As DNA, the CDR3 is TGTGCCAGCAGCGTACAAGGGGGTACTGAAGCTTTCTTT. As protein: CASSVQGGTEAFF.

This clone has only a few counts. Other nucleotide sequences from this sample produce the same CDR3. V and J are TRBV11-2 and TRBJ1-2; the D is unclear. Germline assignment: CDR1 SGHAT and CDR2 FQNNGV. Trimming took off 0 bases at V and 0 bases at J, with 8 bases between the two ends. This CDR3 spans 15 amino acids. CDR3 sequence: CASSLEGASNYGYTF. CDR3 nucleotides: TGTGCCAGCAGCTTAGAGGGAGCCTCTAACTATGGCTACACCTTC.

The table lists this clone with a few counts. Relative to the germline gene, one junction end is altered; a read error may explain this. The chain employs TRBV7-9 and TRBJ2-5; perhaps TRBD2 as D (5 bases). The CDR3 covers 14 residues. Looked up from germline, CDR1 is SEHNR and CDR2 is FQNEAQ (reference sequence). The CDR3 bases are TGTGCCAGCATCTCTTCGGGGTACCAGGAGACCCAGTACTTC. This gives the protein CASISSGYQETQYF.

This chain joins TRBV4-3 and TRBJ1-1; no clear D gene. This CDR3 is built from 14 residues. V was trimmed by 0 bases and J by 11 bases, leaving 16 bases between them. Germline V gene data show CDR1 as LGHNA and CDR2 as YSLEER. CDR3 in DNA: TGCGCCAGCAGCCAAGAGGGGTCGGGGAGGTTGGCTTTCTTT. Translation: CASSQEGSGRLAFF.

J is TRBJ2-2 and V is TRBV5-5, with 7 bases that match TRBD2. Trimming removed 4 bases from V and 3 bases from J; junction bases left unmatched: 6. CDR1 SGHKS and CDR2 YYEKEE come from the germline V gene (reference sequence). The CDR3 spans 15 residues. The CDR3 spells CASSLPGGHTGELFF. The DNA for the CDR3 is TGTGCCAGCAGCCTGCCGGGGGGACACACCGGGGAGCTGTTTTTT.

This clone showed up just once. The rearrangement uses TRBV29-1 and TRBJ1-3; 10 positions match TRBD1. Looked up from germline, CDR1 is SQVTM and CDR2 is ANQGSEA. V lost 4 bases to trimming and J lost 4 bases; unmatched junction nucleotides: 10. This CDR3 comprises 16 residues. CDR3 loop: CSVVNLWGQGGNTIYF. For the CDR3, the DNA is TGCAGCGTTGTCAACCTTTGGGGACAGGGGGGAAACACCATATATTTT.

V is TRBV11-3 and J is TRBJ2-7, with TRBD1 as a possible D gene (5 bases). Germline V gives CDR1 SGHNT, CDR2 YENEEA. V was trimmed by 0 bases and J by 6 bases, leaving 9 bases between them. The CDR3 consists of 13 residues. CDR3 in amino acids: CASSLEGPGEQYF. The CDR3 nucleotides read TGTGCCAGCAGCTTAGAGGGGCCCGGCGAGCAGTACTTC.